Below, 21 T cell receptor beta chains from the same sample are listed, as sequenced in a study of blood T cell repertoires in COVID-19. Measured with immunoSEQ multiplex PCR; TCRdb has only the in-frame clones, and not every one. The sample includes about 120,000 clones, 82% of them seen just once. Sequencing was carried out using peripheral blood. The receptors were sampled from a human donor in a cohort sampled during active COVID-19.

This chain connects TRBV7-6 to TRBJ2-5; D might be TRBD1 (6 bases). Germline CDR1 reads SGHVS; CDR2 reads FNYEAQ. The V and J ends lost 5 bases and 5 bases respectively, with 18 bases between them. This CDR3 region has 15 residues. CDR3 amino acids: CASSPTQGRGETQYF. DNA for the CDR3: TGTGCCAGCAGCCCCACGCAGGGGCGCGGGGAGACCCAGTACTTC.

This chain uses TRBV10-3 with TRBJ2-3, with 10 bases identical to TRBD2. V shed 0 bases and J 4 bases; nucleotides not matched to a gene: 7. The CDR3 runs 17 residues. Germline CDR1 reads ENHRY; CDR2 reads SYGVKD. The chain's CDR3 is CAISESASGGFSDTQYF. DNA for the CDR3: TGTGCCATCAGTGAGTCCGCTAGCGGGGGCTTCTCAGATACGCAGTATTTT.

The rearrangement joins TRBV2 to TRBJ2-5, with D unresolved. V was trimmed by 4 bases and J by 5 bases, leaving 11 bases between them. Germline assignment: CDR1 SNHLY and CDR2 FYNNEI. The CDR3 has 13 residues. The CDR3 nucleotides read TGTGCCAGCAGTGGTAGAGTCCGGGAGACCCAGTACTTC. This translates into CASSGRVRETQYF.

The CDR3 protein is CASRTTPRPNTGELFF. CDR3 in DNA: TGCGCCAGCAGAACTACTCCCCGGCCCAACACCGGGGAGCTGTTTTTT. The genes are TRBV5-1 and TRBJ2-2; no firm D call. This CDR3 comprises 16 residues. Trimming removed 5 bases from V and 2 bases from J, with 16 bases in between. CDR1 SGHRS and CDR2 YFSETQ come from the germline V gene.

This clone has just one count. The chain uses TRBV19 and TRBJ1-5; D is unresolved. The germline V gene encodes CDR1 LNHDA and CDR2 SQIVND (reference sequence). This CDR3 region has 14 residues. The germline V and J ends were trimmed by 5 bases and 7 bases, with 15 bases remaining between them. The CDR3 loop is CASSPTRERQPQHF. The CDR3, as DNA: TGTGCCAGTAGTCCCACCCGGGAAAGGCAGCCCCAGCATTTT.

The J gene is TRBJ1-1, the V gene TRBV5-1; 10 nucleotides match TRBD1. V was clipped by 0 bases and J by 5 bases; unmatched bases: 7. Germline loops: CDR1 SGHRS, CDR2 YFSETQ. This CDR3 comprises 16 residues. The CDR3 DNA sequence: TGCGCCAGCAGCTTGGAATGGACAGGGGGAAGAACTGAAGCTTTCTTT. Protein product: CASSLEWTGGRTEAFF.

V is TRBV25-1 and J is TRBJ1-2; tentatively, D is TRBD1 (6 bases). The CDR3 spans 13 residues. Germline CDR1 MGHDK, CDR2 SYGVNS. V was cut by 2 bases and J by 8 bases, with 12 bases left in between. The CDR3 bases are TGTGCCAGCAGTGAAACAGGGCCGTGGGGCTACACCTTC. Translated: CASSETGPWGYTF.

The V call is TRBV6-2 or TRBV6-3, the J call TRBJ2-5, with 7 bases identical to TRBD1. V lost 3 bases to trimming and J lost 2 bases; unmatched junction nucleotides: 6. This CDR3 spans 15 amino acids. Germline values: CDR1 MNHEY, CDR2 SVGEGT. CDR3 amino acids: CASSYWGQKQETQYF. The CDR3 DNA is TGTGCCAGCAGTTATTGGGGACAGAAGCAAGAGACCCAGTACTTC.

The rearrangement uses TRBV7-9 and TRBJ1-4, with 7 bases aligning to TRBD1. Trimming at V came to 6 bases and at J to 4 bases, leaving 11 bases not matched to a gene. The germline V gene has CDR1 SEHNR and CDR2 FQNEAQ (reference sequence). This CDR3 spans 16 amino acids. This CDR3 reads CASRPTRQGFNEKLFF. The CDR3 DNA sequence: TGTGCCAGCAGACCAACGCGACAGGGCTTTAATGAAAAACTGTTTTTT.

V and J are TRBV7-8 and TRBJ1-2; TRBD1 might be the D (6 bases). Germline CDR1 SGHVS, CDR2 FQNEAQ. The CDR3 loop spans 15 amino acids. V was trimmed by 5 bases and J by 6 bases, leaving 19 bases between them. The chain's CDR3 is CASSTYRAEVDGYTF. CDR3 in DNA: TGTGCCAGCAGCACCTACAGGGCTGAGGTGGATGGCTACACCTTC.

V usage is TRBV6-5 and J usage is TRBJ1-1, with D possibly being TRBD1 (6 bases). Germline loops: CDR1 MNHEY, CDR2 SVGAGI. There are 15 residues in the CDR3. Trimming shortened V by 8 bases and J by 0 bases, and 16 bases separated the two germline ends. CDR3 coding DNA: TGTGCCAGCCATCGGGGACGGGACATGAACACTGAAGCTTTCTTT. This codes for CASHRGRDMNTEAFF.

The rearrangement links TRBV20-1 to TRBJ2-7; D is unresolved. The germline V and J ends were trimmed by 3 bases and 3 bases, with 6 bases remaining between them. The CDR3 contains 11 residues. Germline V lookup: CDR1 DFQATT, CDR2 SNEGSKA (reference sequence). In DNA form, the CDR3 reads TGCAGTGCTAGTTTCGGCTACGAGCAGTACTTC. The encoded protein is CSASFGYEQYF.

This chain joins TRBV15 and TRBJ2-3; TRBD1 agrees at 8 bases. The CDR3 spans 17 residues. The germline V gene encodes CDR1 LNHNV and CDR2 YYDKDF (reference sequence). With V trimmed by 2 bases and J by 0 bases, 7 bases remained unmatched. The CDR3 loop is CATSRNPGGSSTDTQYF. For the CDR3, the DNA is TGTGCCACCAGCAGAAACCCAGGGGGCTCTAGCACAGATACGCAGTATTTT.

V is TRBV6-5 and J is TRBJ1-1; tentative D call: TRBD1 (6 bases). V lost 2 bases, J lost 1 base, and 8 bases lay in between. This CDR3 is built from 14 residues. Per the germline V gene, CDR1 is MNHEY and CDR2 is SVGAGI. The DNA of the CDR3 is TGTGCCAGCAGTTACACAGGGAAGAACACTGAAGCTTTCTTT. This gives the protein CASSYTGKNTEAFF.

The gene calls are TRBV5-1 and TRBJ2-2; TRBD1 agrees at 8 bases. The V gene's germline CDR1 is SGHRS and CDR2 YFSETQ. V was pared by 4 bases and J by 2 bases, with 7 bases of the junction left unmatched. This CDR3 contains 16 residues. CDR3 sequence reads: CASSLQPGGNTGELFF. DNA of the CDR3: TGCGCCAGCAGCCTTCAACCAGGGGGCAACACCGGGGAGCTGTTTTTT.

The chain combines TRBV10-1 with TRBJ2-7; possible D gene TRBD2, 5 bases. Germline CDR1 WNHNN, CDR2 SYGVQD (reference sequence). V lost 9 bases and J lost 5, with 20 bases in between. The CDR3 loop spans 14 amino acids. CDR3 loop: CARKGEGMIHEQYF. CDR3 in DNA: TGCGCCAGAAAGGGCGAGGGAATGATCCACGAGCAGTACTTC.

The chain recombines TRBV4-3 with TRBJ2-5; TRBD2 matches at 7 bases. Germline values: CDR1 LGHNA, CDR2 YSLEER. After removal of 0 bases from V and 4 bases from J, the junction contained 11 bases not matched to a gene. The CDR3 is made up of 17 amino acids. CDR3 region: CASSQDPWSGDGETQYF. CDR3 coding DNA: TGCGCCAGCAGCCAAGATCCGTGGAGCGGGGACGGAGAGACCCAGTACTTC.

The genes are TRBV7-2 and TRBJ2-3; 11 bases align to TRBD2. This CDR3 has 15 amino acids. Germline V lookup: CDR1 SGHTA, CDR2 FQGNSA. Trimming cost V 3 bases and J 6 bases; bases outside gene matches: 5. The CDR3 spells CASSFLAGGGDTQYF. CDR3 DNA sequence: TGTGCCAGCAGCTTTCTAGCGGGGGGTGGCGATACGCAGTATTTT.

The chain is built from TRBV9 and TRBJ2-1, with D perhaps TRBD2 (6 bases). V was pared by 2 bases and J by 0 bases, with 15 bases between. Germline V CDR1 and CDR2: SGDLS, YYNGEE. The CDR3 length is 17 residues. The CDR3 DNA reads as TGTGCCAGCAGCGTGAATCCGGACTACTCCTCCTACAATGAGCAGTTCTTC. Translated, it gives CASSVNPDYSSYNEQFF.

This clone has only one observation. This sequence joins TRBV7-8 and TRBJ2-7; TRBD1 matches 9 bases. CDR1 and CDR2 from the germline V gene are SGHVS and FQNEAQ. There are 15 residues in the CDR3. V gave up 7 bases and J gave up 6 bases; unmatched junction bases: 13. The CDR3 DNA is TGTGCCAGCATCGATCGACAGGGGGTGTTTGGCGAGCAGTACTTC. Translated, it gives CASIDRQGVFGEQYF.

The chain employs TRBV5-4 and TRBJ2-1; D ambiguous. Germline-derived CDR1 and CDR2 are SGHNT and YYREEE (reference sequence). V lost 5 bases and J lost 2, with 5 bases in between. The CDR3 length is 12 residues. The chain's CDR3 is CASSQTYNEQFF. The CDR3 nucleotides read TGTGCCAGCAGTCAAACCTACAATGAGCAGTTCTTC. Full variable domain (rest looked up from reference TRBV5-4 and TRBJ2-1): ETGVTQSPTHLIKTRGQQVTLRCSSQSGHNTVSWYQQALGQGPQFIFQYYREEENGRGNFPPRFSGLQFPNYSSELNVNALELDDSALYLCASSQTYNEQFFGPGTRLTVL.